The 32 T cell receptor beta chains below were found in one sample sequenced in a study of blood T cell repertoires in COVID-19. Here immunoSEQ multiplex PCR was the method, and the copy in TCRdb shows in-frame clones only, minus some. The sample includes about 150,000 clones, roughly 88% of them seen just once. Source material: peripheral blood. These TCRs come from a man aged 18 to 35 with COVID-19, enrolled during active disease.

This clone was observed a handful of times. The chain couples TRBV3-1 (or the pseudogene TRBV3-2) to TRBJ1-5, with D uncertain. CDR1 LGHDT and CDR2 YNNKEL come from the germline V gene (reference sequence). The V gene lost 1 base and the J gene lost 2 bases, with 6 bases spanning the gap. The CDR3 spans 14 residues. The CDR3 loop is CASSQGQGNQPQHF. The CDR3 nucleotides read TGTGCCAGCAGCCAAGGGCAGGGCAATCAGCCCCAGCATTTT.

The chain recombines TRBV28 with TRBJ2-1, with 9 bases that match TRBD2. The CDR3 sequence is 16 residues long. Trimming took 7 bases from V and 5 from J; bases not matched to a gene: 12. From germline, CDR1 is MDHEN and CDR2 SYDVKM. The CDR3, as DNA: TGTGCCAGCACCCTAACGTTAGCGGGAGTTAACAATGAGCAGTTCTTC. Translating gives CASTLTLAGVNNEQFF.

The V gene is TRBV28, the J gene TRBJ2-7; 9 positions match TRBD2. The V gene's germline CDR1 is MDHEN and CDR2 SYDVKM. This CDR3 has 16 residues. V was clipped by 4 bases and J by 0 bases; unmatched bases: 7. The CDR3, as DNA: TGTGCCAGCAGTTATAAGCGGGAGGTTAGCTCCTACGAGCAGTACTTC. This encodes CASSYKREVSSYEQYF. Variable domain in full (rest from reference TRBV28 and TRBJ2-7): DVKVTQSSRYLVKRTGEKVFLECVQDMDHENMFWYRQDPGLGLRLIYFSYDVKMKEKGDIPEGYSVSREKKERFSLILESASTNQTSMYLCASSYKREVSSYEQYFGPGTRLTVT.

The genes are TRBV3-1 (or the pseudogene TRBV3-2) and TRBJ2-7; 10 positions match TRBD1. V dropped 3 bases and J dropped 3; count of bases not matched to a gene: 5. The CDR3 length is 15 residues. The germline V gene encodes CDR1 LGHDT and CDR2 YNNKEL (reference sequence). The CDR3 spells CASSQAGTGDYEQYF. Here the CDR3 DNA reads TGTGCCAGCAGCCAGGCCGGGACAGGGGACTACGAGCAGTACTTC.

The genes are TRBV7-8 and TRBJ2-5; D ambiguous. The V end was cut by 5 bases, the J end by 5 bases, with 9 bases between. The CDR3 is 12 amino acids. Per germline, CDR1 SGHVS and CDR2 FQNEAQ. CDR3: CASSSSLETQYF. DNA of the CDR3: TGTGCCAGCAGCAGTAGCTTGGAGACCCAGTACTTC.

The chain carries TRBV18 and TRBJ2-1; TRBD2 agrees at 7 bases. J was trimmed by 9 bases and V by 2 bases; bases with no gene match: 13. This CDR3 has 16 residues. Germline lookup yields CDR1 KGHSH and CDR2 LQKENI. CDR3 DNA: TGTGCCAGCTCACCAATTTTCGGGAAAAGCGGGGCTGAGCAGTTCTTC. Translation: CASSPIFGKSGAEQFF.

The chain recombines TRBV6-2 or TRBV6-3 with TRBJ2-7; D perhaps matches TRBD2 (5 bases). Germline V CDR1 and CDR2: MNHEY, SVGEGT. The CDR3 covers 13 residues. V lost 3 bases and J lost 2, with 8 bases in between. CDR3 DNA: TGTGCCAGCAGTTATGGCGGGCCCTACGAGCAGTACTTC. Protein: CASSYGGPYEQYF.

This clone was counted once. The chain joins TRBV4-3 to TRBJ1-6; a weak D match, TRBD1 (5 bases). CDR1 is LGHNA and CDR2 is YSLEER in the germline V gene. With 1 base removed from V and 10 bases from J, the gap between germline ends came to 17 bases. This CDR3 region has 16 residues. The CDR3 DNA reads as TGCGCCAGCAGCCAAGTGGGGGGTTTGAGGGTCTCACCCCTCCACTTT. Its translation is CASSQVGGLRVSPLHF.

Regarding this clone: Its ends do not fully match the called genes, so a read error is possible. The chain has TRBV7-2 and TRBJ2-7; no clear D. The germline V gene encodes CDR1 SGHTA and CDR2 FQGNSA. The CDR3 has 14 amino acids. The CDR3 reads CASSVADSSYEQYF. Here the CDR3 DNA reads TGTGCCAGCAGCGTAGCCGATAGCTCCTACGAGCAGTACTTC.

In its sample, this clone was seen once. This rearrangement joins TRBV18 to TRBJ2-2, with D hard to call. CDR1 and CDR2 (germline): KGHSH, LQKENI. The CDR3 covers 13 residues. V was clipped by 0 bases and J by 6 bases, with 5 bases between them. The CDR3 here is CASSPPAAGELFF. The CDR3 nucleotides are TGTGCCAGCTCACCACCGGCTGCCGGGGAGCTGTTTTTT.

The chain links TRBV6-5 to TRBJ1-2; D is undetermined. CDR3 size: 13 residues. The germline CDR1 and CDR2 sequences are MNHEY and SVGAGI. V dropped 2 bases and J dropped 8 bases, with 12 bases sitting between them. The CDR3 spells CASSYAAAEGYTF. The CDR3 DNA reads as TGTGCCAGCAGTTACGCAGCGGCGGAGGGCTACACCTTC.

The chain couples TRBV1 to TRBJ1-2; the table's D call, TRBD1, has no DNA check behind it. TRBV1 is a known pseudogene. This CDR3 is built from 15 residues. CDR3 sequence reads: CTSSLGQEPAWGYTF. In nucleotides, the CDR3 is TGCACCAGCAGCTTGGGACAGGAGCCCGCCTGGGGCTACACCTTC.

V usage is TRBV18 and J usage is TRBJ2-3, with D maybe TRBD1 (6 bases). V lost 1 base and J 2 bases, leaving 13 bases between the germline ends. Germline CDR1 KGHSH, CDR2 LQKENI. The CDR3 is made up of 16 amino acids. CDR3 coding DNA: TGTGCCAGCTCACCACTTACCAGGGGAGACACAGATACGCAGTATTTT. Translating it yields CASSPLTRGDTDTQYF.

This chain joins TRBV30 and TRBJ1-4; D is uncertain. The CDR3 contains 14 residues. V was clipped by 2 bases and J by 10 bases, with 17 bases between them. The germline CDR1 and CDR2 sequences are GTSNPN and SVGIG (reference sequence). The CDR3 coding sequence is TGTGCCTGGAGTCCCCTGGGCTCGATCGGAAAACTGTTTTTT. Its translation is CAWSPLGSIGKLFF.

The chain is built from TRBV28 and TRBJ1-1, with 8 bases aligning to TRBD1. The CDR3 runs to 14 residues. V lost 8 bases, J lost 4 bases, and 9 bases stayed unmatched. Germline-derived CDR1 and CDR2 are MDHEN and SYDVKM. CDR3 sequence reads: CASSIPDRGTEAFF. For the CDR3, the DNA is TGTGCCAGCTCGATCCCCGACAGGGGCACTGAAGCTTTCTTT.

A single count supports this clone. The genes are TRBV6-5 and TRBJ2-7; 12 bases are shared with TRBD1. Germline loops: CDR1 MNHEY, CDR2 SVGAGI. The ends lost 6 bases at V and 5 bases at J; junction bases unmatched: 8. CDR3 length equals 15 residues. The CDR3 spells CASSILGQGANEQYF. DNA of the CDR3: TGTGCCAGCAGCATTTTGGGACAGGGGGCCAACGAGCAGTACTTC.

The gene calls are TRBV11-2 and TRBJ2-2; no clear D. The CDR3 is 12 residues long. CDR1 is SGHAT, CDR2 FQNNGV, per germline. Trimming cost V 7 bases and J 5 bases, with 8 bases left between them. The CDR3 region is CASNDITGELFF. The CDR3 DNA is TGTGCCAGCAACGACATAACCGGGGAGCTGTTTTTT.

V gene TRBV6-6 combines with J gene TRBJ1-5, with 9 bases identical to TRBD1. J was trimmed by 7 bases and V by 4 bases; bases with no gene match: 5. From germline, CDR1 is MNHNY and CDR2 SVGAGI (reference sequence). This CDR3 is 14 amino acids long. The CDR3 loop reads CASSSDRGYQPQHF. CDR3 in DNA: TGTGCCAGCAGTTCGGACAGGGGATACCAGCCCCAGCATTTT.

The CDR3 sequence: CASSYTGGSYEQYF. The CDR3 DNA follows: TGTGCCAGCAGTTATACGGGAGGATCCTACGAGCAGTACTTC. The rearrangement links TRBV27 to TRBJ2-7; 7 bases align to TRBD2. The V gene end was trimmed by 4 bases and the J gene end by 1 base; junction bases not matched to a gene: 4. Looked up from germline, CDR1 is MNHEY and CDR2 is SMNVEV (reference sequence). The CDR3 is made up of 14 amino acids.

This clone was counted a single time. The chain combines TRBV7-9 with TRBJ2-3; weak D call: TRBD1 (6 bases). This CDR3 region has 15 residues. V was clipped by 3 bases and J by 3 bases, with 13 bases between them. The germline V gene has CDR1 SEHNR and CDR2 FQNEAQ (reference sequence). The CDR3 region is CASSLDDRRTDTQYF. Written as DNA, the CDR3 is TGTGCCAGCAGCTTGGACGACAGGAGAACAGATACGCAGTATTTT.

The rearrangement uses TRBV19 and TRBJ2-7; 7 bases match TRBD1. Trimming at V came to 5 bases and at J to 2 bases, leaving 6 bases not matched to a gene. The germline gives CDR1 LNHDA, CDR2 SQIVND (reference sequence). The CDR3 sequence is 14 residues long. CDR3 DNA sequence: TGTGCCAGTAGTCACCGGGACAGCACCTACGAGCAGTACTTC. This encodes CASSHRDSTYEQYF. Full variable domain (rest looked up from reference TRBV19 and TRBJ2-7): DGGITQSPKYLFRKEGQNVTLSCEQNLNHDAMYWYRQDPGQGLRLIYYSQIVNDFQKGDIAEGYSVSREKKESFPLTVTSAQKNPTAFYLCASSHRDSTYEQYFGPGTRLTVT.

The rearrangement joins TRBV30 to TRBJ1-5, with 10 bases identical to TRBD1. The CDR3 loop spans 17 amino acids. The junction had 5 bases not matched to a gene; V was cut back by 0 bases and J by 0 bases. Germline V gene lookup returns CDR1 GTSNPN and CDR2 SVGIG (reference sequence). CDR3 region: CAWSVGTGAFSNQPQHF. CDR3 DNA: TGTGCCTGGAGTGTCGGGACAGGGGCTTTTAGCAATCAGCCCCAGCATTTT.

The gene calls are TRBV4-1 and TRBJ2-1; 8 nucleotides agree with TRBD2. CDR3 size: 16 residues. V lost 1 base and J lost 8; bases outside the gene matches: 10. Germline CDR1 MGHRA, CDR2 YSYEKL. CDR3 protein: CASSQGISGGSYEQFF. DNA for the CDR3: TGCGCCAGCAGCCAAGGTATATCGGGAGGGAGCTATGAGCAGTTCTTC.

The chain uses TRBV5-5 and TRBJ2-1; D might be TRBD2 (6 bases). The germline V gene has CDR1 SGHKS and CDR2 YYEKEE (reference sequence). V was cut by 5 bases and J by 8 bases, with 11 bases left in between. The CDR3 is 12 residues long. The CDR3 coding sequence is TGTGCCAGCAGTCCTTGGGAGGATGAGCAGTTCTTC. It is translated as CASSPWEDEQFF.

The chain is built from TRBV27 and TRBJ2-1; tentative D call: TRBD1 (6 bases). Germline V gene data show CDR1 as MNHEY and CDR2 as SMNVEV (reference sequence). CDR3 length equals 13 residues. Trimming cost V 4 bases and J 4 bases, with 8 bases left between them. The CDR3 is CASSSGAYNEQFF. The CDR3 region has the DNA TGTGCCAGCAGTTCAGGGGCTTACAATGAGCAGTTCTTC.

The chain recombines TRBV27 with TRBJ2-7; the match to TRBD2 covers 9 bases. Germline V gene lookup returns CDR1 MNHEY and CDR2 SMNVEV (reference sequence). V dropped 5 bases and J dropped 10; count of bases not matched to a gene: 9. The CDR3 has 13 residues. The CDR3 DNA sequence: TGTGCCAGCAGTGAGACTAGCGGCGTCGATCAGTACTTC. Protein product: CASSETSGVDQYF.

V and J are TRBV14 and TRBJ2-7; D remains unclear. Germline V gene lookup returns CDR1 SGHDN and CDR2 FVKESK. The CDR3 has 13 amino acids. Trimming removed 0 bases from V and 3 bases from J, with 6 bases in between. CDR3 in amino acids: CASSQEPYYEQYF. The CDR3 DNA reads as TGTGCCAGCAGCCAAGAGCCCTACTACGAGCAGTACTTC.

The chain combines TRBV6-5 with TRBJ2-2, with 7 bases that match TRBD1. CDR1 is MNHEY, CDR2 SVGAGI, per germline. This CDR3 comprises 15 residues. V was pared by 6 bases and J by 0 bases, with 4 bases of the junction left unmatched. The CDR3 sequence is CASSGDRANTGELFF. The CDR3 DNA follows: TGTGCCAGCAGCGGGGACAGAGCGAACACCGGGGAGCTGTTTTTT.

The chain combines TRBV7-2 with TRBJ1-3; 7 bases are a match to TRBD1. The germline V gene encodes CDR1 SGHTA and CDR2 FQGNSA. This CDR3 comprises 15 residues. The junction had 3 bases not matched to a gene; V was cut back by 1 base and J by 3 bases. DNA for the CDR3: TGTGCCAGCAGCTTAGAGGGGGCTGGTGGAAACACCATATATTTT. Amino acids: CASSLEGAGGNTIYF.

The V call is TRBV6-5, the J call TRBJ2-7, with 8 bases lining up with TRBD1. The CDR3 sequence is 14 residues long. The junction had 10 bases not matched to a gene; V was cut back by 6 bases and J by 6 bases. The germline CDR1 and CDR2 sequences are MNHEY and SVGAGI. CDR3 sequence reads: CASRPGPTGVEQYF. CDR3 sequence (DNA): TGTGCCAGCAGACCAGGCCCGACAGGGGTCGAGCAGTACTTC.

Here the CDR3 DNA reads TGTGCCAGCAGTGCCCTGGTCCCAGGTTGGCTCTCTGGAAACACCATATATTTT. This gives the protein CASSALVPGWLSGNTIYF. V gene TRBV28 combines with J gene TRBJ1-3; D is ambiguous. CDR3 length: 18 amino acids. Trimming removed 5 bases from V and 0 bases from J, with 20 bases in between. CDR1 is MDHEN and CDR2 is SYDVKM in the germline V gene.

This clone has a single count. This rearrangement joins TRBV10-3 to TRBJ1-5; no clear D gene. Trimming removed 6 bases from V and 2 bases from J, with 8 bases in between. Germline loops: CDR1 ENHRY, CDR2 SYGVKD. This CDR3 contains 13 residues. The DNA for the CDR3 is TGTGCCATCAGAGATCAGGGCAATCAGCCCCAGCATTTT. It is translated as CAIRDQGNQPQHF.